The 31 T cell receptor beta chains below all came from one sample that was sequenced in a study of shared clonotypes between healthy human individuals (dated by TCRdb to 2019 to 2021). For the CD8 naive samples, CD45RO-negative cells were positively selected for CCR7, yielding a CD45RA+CCR7+ population from which TemRA cells were excluded. The library relied on the immunoSEQ multiplex PCR assay. TCRdb obtained this table from immuneACCESS and retained in-frame rearrangements with V and J assigned. These tables miss some clones; where compared with another copy, unresolved V genes account for less than half of the shortfall, and the remainder is unexplained. Within this sample are approximately 740,000 clones, with 80% to 95% of them counted one time only. The leading ten clones occupy around 24% of the sample. The sequencing sample was made of naive CD8+ T cells sorted from blood. The cell subset or site label for this specimen denotes: CD45RA+CCR7+. Receptors originate from a man aged 30 to 45 in good health.

The chain employs TRBV6-5 and TRBJ2-2; no firm D call. The CDR3 has 16 amino acids. The ends were cut back, 2 bases at V and 0 bases at J, with 10 bases in the middle. Germline loops: CDR1 MNHEY, CDR2 SVGAGI. The CDR3 DNA sequence: TGTGCCAGCAGTTACCGACCACTATCGAACACCGGGGAGCTGTTTTTT. This sequence encodes CASSYRPLSNTGELFF.

This clone was found a few times. J is TRBJ2-5 and V is TRBV9; 9 bases agree with TRBD1. This CDR3 is built from 14 residues. J lost 4 bases, V lost 2 bases, and 3 bases had no gene match. Germline values: CDR1 SGDLS, CDR2 YYNGEE. The DNA for the CDR3 is TGTGCCAGCAGCGTGGGACAGGGTGCAGAGACCCAGTACTTC. Translation gives CASSVGQGAETQYF.

This clone was detected only once. This chain connects TRBV27 to TRBJ2-3; no clear D. Trimming shortened V by 3 bases and J by 8 bases, and 15 bases separated the two germline ends. Germline-derived CDR1 and CDR2 are MNHEY and SMNVEV (reference sequence). There are 14 residues in the CDR3. The CDR3 DNA follows: TGTGCCAGCAGTTTTACGGATACCATGCCTACGCAGTATTTT. It codes for CASSFTDTMPTQYF.

The chain is built from TRBV28 and TRBJ2-7, with D perhaps TRBD1 (5 bases). The V end lost 2 bases, the J end lost 3 bases, and 11 bases lay between the germline ends. CDR1 is MDHEN and CDR2 is SYDVKM in the germline V gene. The CDR3 is made up of 14 amino acids. CDR3 in amino acids: CASSLQGSGYEQYF. In DNA form, the CDR3 reads TGTGCCAGCAGTTTACAGGGATCCGGCTACGAGCAGTACTTC.

This chain links TRBV28 with TRBJ2-7, with D possibly matching TRBD2 (6 bases). The CDR3 sequence is 14 residues long. V was trimmed by 3 bases and J by 2 bases, leaving 11 bases between them. Germline CDR1 and CDR2: MDHEN and SYDVKM. CDR3 protein: CASSFGSGPYEQYF. CDR3 nucleotide sequence: TGTGCCAGCAGTTTCGGTAGCGGACCCTACGAGCAGTACTTC. The full variable domain, with the rest looked up from reference TRBV28 and TRBJ2-7, is DVKVTQSSRYLVKRTGEKVFLECVQDMDHENMFWYRQDPGLGLRLIYFSYDVKMKEKGDIPEGYSVSREKKERFSLILESASTNQTSMYLCASSFGSGPYEQYFGPGTRLTVT.

This sequence joins TRBV28 and TRBJ2-7; D is perhaps TRBD1 (6 bases). Trimming took off 2 bases at V and 2 bases at J, with 16 bases between the two ends. CDR3 length: 16 amino acids. In germline, CDR1 is MDHEN, CDR2 SYDVKM. Here the CDR3 reads CASSLNVGQGTYEQYF. The CDR3 DNA reads TGTGCCAGCAGTTTAAATGTCGGGCAGGGGACCTACGAGCAGTACTTC. Together with reference TRBV28 and TRBJ2-7, the CDR3 gives the full variable domain: DVKVTQSSRYLVKRTGEKVFLECVQDMDHENMFWYRQDPGLGLRLIYFSYDVKMKEKGDIPEGYSVSREKKERFSLILESASTNQTSMYLCASSLNVGQGTYEQYFGPGTRLTVT.

CDR3 DNA sequence: TGTGCCAGCAGTCCCACTTGGGGGGGTAACCAAGAGACCCAGTACTTC. Protein product: CASSPTWGGNQETQYF. The rearrangement joins TRBV27 to TRBJ2-5, with 7 bases identical to TRBD2. Germline-derived CDR1 and CDR2 are MNHEY and SMNVEV (reference sequence). The CDR3 is 16 residues long. The junction had 9 bases not matched to a gene; V was cut back by 5 bases and J by 0 bases.

The chain links TRBV5-8 to TRBJ2-1, with D perhaps TRBD1 (7 bases). CDR1 and CDR2 from the germline V gene are SGHTS and YDEGEE. Trimming pared 0 bases from V and 5 bases from J, leaving 12 bases between. The CDR3 contains 15 residues. CDR3 loop: CASSLGLRGDNEQFF. Here the CDR3 DNA reads TGTGCCAGCAGCTTGGGTCTCAGGGGGGACAATGAGCAGTTCTTC.

This chain connects TRBV9 to TRBJ2-2, with D perhaps matching TRBD1 or TRBD2 (5 bases each). Trimming took 6 bases from V and 5 from J, leaving 8 bases between them. CDR3 length: 12 amino acids. The germline gives CDR1 SGDLS, CDR2 YYNGEE. The CDR3 region has the DNA TGTGCCAGCAAAGGGGAGACCGGGGAGCTGTTTTTT. This encodes CASKGETGELFF.

The chain joins TRBV6-5 to TRBJ2-3; TRBD2 aligns across 7 bases. The CDR3 covers 16 residues. With V trimmed by 0 bases and J by 2 bases, 5 bases remained unmatched. Per germline, CDR1 MNHEY and CDR2 SVGAGI. The DNA for the CDR3 is TGTGCCAGCAGTTACTCTCTAGCGGAGGACACAGATACGCAGTATTTT. As protein: CASSYSLAEDTDTQYF.

The chain combines TRBV9 with TRBJ2-1; 8 bases are a match to TRBD2. The CDR3 sequence is 15 residues long. Germline lookup yields CDR1 SGDLS and CDR2 YYNGEE. Unmatched junction bases numbered 5, after V lost 3 bases and J lost 3 bases. The CDR3 is CASSGAGDHYNEQFF. CDR3 sequence (DNA): TGTGCCAGCAGCGGAGCGGGAGACCACTACAATGAGCAGTTCTTC.

This sequence joins TRBV28 and TRBJ2-7; D is unresolved. From germline, CDR1 is MDHEN and CDR2 SYDVKM. V lost 7 bases and J lost 4, with 23 bases in between. The CDR3 runs to 16 residues. Here the CDR3 reads CASTSVDPAPHYEQYF. In DNA form, the CDR3 reads TGTGCCAGCACATCGGTGGACCCCGCCCCGCATTACGAGCAGTACTTC.

V and J are TRBV27 and TRBJ2-1; 13 bases fit TRBD2. Germline V lookup: CDR1 MNHEY, CDR2 SMNVEV (reference sequence). V dropped 6 bases and J dropped 2; count of bases not matched to a gene: 13. There are 19 residues in the CDR3. CDR3 residues: CASRPSRLAGGPPYNEQFF. CDR3 nucleotide sequence: TGTGCCAGCAGGCCCAGCCGACTAGCGGGAGGCCCTCCCTACAATGAGCAGTTCTTC.

With respect to this clone: This CDR3 is also generated by other DNA sequences in the sample. The chain uses TRBV7-9 and TRBJ2-7; TRBD1 agrees at 7 bases. Germline-derived CDR1 and CDR2 are SEHNR and FQNEAQ (reference sequence). The CDR3 consists of 14 residues. The trim removed 5 bases at V and 2 bases at J, leaving 6 bases unmatched. The CDR3 DNA reads as TGTGCCAGCAGCCCTAGACAGGGAGCCTACGAGCAGTACTTC. Translating gives CASSPRQGAYEQYF. Drawing the rest from reference TRBV7-9 and TRBJ2-7, the complete variable domain is DTGVSQNPRHKITKRGQNVTFRCDPISEHNRLYWYRQTLGQGPEFLTYFQNEAQLEKSRLLSDRFSAERPKGSFSTLEIQRTEQGDSAMYLCASSPRQGAYEQYFGPGTRLTVT.

With respect to this clone: The same CDR3 also results from other DNA sequences found in this sample. V usage is TRBV27 and J usage is TRBJ2-7, with D possibly being TRBD2 (5 bases). V shed 2 bases and J shed 0 bases, with 11 bases lying between them. The CDR3 has 15 residues. Germline loops: CDR1 MNHEY, CDR2 SMNVEV (reference sequence). CDR3 DNA: TGTGCCAGCAGTTTACGGGGATCACCCTCCTACGAGCAGTACTTC. This encodes CASSLRGSPSYEQYF.

The V and J genes are TRBV7-9 and TRBJ2-1; TRBD2 might be the D (6 bases). The V gene lost 4 bases and the J gene lost 2 bases, with 15 bases spanning the gap. Germline V gene data show CDR1 as SEHNR and CDR2 as FQNEAQ (reference sequence). The CDR3 covers 16 residues. Here the CDR3 reads CASSSHRGGPYNEQFF. CDR3 DNA sequence: TGTGCCAGCAGCTCCCATAGGGGAGGACCCTACAATGAGCAGTTCTTC.

The count of this clone is one. The rearrangement links TRBV9 to TRBJ2-5; 9 bases are shared with TRBD1. From germline, CDR1 is SGDLS and CDR2 YYNGEE. V trimming: 2 bases; J trimming: 3 bases; junction bases outside the gene matches: 8. CDR3 length equals 16 residues. The CDR3 region has the DNA TGTGCCAGCAGCGTCCATCCGGGACAGGGCGAAGAGACCCAGTACTTC. As protein: CASSVHPGQGEETQYF.

This sequence joins TRBV7-6 and TRBJ1-3; D is uncertain. Trimming shortened V by 2 bases and J by 3 bases, and 5 bases separated the two germline ends. Germline V gene lookup returns CDR1 SGHVS and CDR2 FNYEAQ. The CDR3 has 13 amino acids. For the CDR3, the DNA is TGTGCCAGCAGCTTAACGCTTGGAAACACCATATATTTT. This sequence encodes CASSLTLGNTIYF.

This chain connects TRBV5-1 to TRBJ1-6, with D tentatively TRBD1 (6 bases). Germline V CDR1 and CDR2: SGHRS, YFSETQ. The CDR3 runs to 16 residues. V was trimmed by 4 bases and J by 6 bases, leaving 17 bases between them. CDR3 in DNA: TGCGCCAGCAGCGGGGACGACACAGGGTTTAATTCACCCCTCCACTTT. Its translation is CASSGDDTGFNSPLHF.

The rearrangement links TRBV7-9 to TRBJ2-1; D possibly corresponds to TRBD1 (5 bases). The CDR3 has 17 amino acids. The V end lost 3 bases, the J end lost 5 bases, and 20 bases lay between the germline ends. Germline CDR1 and CDR2: SEHNR and FQNEAQ (reference sequence). CDR3 coding DNA: TGTGCCAGCAGCTTGCCGGATGCCAGGGTAAAAAACAATGAGCAGTTCTTC. As protein: CASSLPDARVKNNEQFF.

The gene calls are TRBV27 and TRBJ2-1; the D is unclear. CDR1 and CDR2 (germline): MNHEY, SMNVEV (reference sequence). V was clipped by 5 bases and J by 0 bases, with 11 bases between them. The CDR3 consists of 15 residues. The CDR3 region has the DNA TGTGCCAGCAGTCCCAGCCGCAGCTCCTACAATGAGCAGTTCTTC. Protein: CASSPSRSSYNEQFF.

The rearrangement uses TRBV28 and TRBJ1-2; possibly TRBD1 for D (6 bases). The CDR3 sequence is 17 residues long. Germline CDR1 and CDR2: MDHEN and SYDVKM. V was shortened by 4 bases and J by 1 base, with 19 bases between the two germline ends. This CDR3 is CASSSAPRTAFNYGYTF. In DNA, the CDR3 is TGTGCCAGCAGTTCCGCCCCCCGGACAGCCTTTAACTATGGCTACACCTTC.

The chain has TRBV12-1 and TRBJ2-7; no DNA check was done on the table's D call, TRBD1. TRBV12-1 is designated a pseudogene. There are 14 residues in the CDR3. CDR3 in DNA: TGTGCCAGCAGCCCGGGACAGGGGGCTTACGAGCAGTACTTC. Translated: CASSPGQGAYEQYF.

This clone has only one observation. The rearrangement uses TRBV19 and TRBJ2-1; possibly TRBD2 for D (6 bases). V was pared by 4 bases and J by 8 bases, with 36 bases between. The CDR3 is made up of 21 amino acids. CDR1 and CDR2 from the germline V gene are LNHDA and SQIVND (reference sequence). In DNA form, the CDR3 reads TGTGCCAGTAGTAACATAGCGGAGACAATAACTTTAACTCAAAAGGTCGATGAGCAGTTCTTC. The encoded protein is CASSNIAETITLTQKVDEQFF.

This chain uses TRBV11-2 with TRBJ2-2; D gene uncertain. Germline V gene lookup returns CDR1 SGHAT and CDR2 FQNNGV. The CDR3 is 17 amino acids. The V end was cut by 7 bases, the J end by 5 bases, with 23 bases between. In nucleotides, the CDR3 is TGTGCCAGCAAACCCCCCCTCTCGGGTAATAAGACCGGGGAGCTGTTTTTT. It translates to CASKPPLSGNKTGELFF.

This clone has just a few counts. V usage is TRBV28 and J usage is TRBJ2-7; D could derive from TRBD1 or TRBD2 (5 bases each). Germline V gene data show CDR1 as MDHEN and CDR2 as SYDVKM. Trimming removed 6 bases at V and 3 bases at J, with 15 bases between. This CDR3 has 14 residues. The CDR3 region is CASRSRGLRYEQYF. The CDR3 DNA reads TGTGCCAGCAGATCGAGGGGTTTACGCTACGAGCAGTACTTC.

The genes are TRBV10-3 and TRBJ2-7; 7 bases line up with TRBD1. J was trimmed by 1 base and V by 6 bases; bases with no gene match: 3. This CDR3 is 13 amino acids long. Per germline, CDR1 ENHRY and CDR2 SYGVKD. The CDR3 here is CAIRDRTSYEQYF. In nucleotides, the CDR3 is TGTGCCATCAGGGACAGGACGTCCTACGAGCAGTACTTC.

Comments on this clone: This specimen includes other DNA sequences encoding the same CDR3. The genes are TRBV9 and TRBJ2-6; D gene ambiguous. CDR1 is SGDLS and CDR2 is YYNGEE in the germline V gene. V dropped 2 bases and J dropped 0 bases, with 3 bases sitting between them. The CDR3 sequence is 14 residues long. CDR3 sequence: CASSVSSGANVLTF. The CDR3 DNA reads as TGTGCCAGCAGCGTGAGCTCTGGGGCCAACGTCCTGACTTTC.

This chain uses TRBV4-1 with TRBJ2-2; tentatively, D is TRBD2 (5 bases). V dropped 4 bases and J dropped 8 bases, with 20 bases sitting between them. CDR3 length equals 16 residues. Looked up from germline, CDR1 is MGHRA and CDR2 is YSYEKL. The CDR3 bases are TGCGCCAGCAGCCTCCAGCAAACTAGATACGCTGGGGAGCTGTTTTTT. Encoded protein: CASSLQQTRYAGELFF.

This chain uses TRBV13 with TRBJ2-7, with D perhaps TRBD1 (5 bases). V was cut by 1 base and J by 3 bases, with 7 bases left in between. The CDR3 has 13 amino acids. Germline values: CDR1 PRHDT, CDR2 FYEKMQ (reference sequence). The CDR3 nucleotides are TGTGCCAGCAGCTTAGACAGGAGCTACGAGCAGTACTTC. It encodes CASSLDRSYEQYF.

The V gene is TRBV18, the J gene TRBJ2-1; 11 positions agree with TRBD2. This CDR3 comprises 15 residues. The germline V gene has CDR1 KGHSH and CDR2 LQKENI. Trimming cost V 5 bases and J 8 bases; bases outside gene matches: 8. The CDR3 spells CASSDGTSGTHEQFF. CDR3 sequence (DNA): TGTGCCAGCTCAGACGGGACTAGCGGTACCCATGAGCAGTTCTTC.